This T cell receptor beta chain was sequenced in a study of blood T cell repertoires in COVID-19. About the study: The United States, Italy and Spain were the sources of the acute and convalescent COVID-19 samples.

The CDR3 runs 15 residues. The germline V and J ends were trimmed by 7 bases and 1 base, with 13 bases remaining between them. The V gene's germline CDR1 is MDHEN and CDR2 SYDVKM. In the original analysis: Quantification of nucleated cells was approximated via reference gene primer amplification. The repertoire was sequenced with immunoSEQ multiplex PCR; TCRdb's copy has only in-frame clones and lacks some. Clonal size and the V and J genes are those of that table, whereas D and trimming came from the DNA. The profile shows about 100,000 clones, about three quarters of them singletons. The chain is built from TRBV28 and TRBJ1-4; D perhaps matches TRBD1 (5 bases). What was sequenced was peripheral blood. This clonotype was obtained from a man between 65 and 80 years old with acute or convalescent COVID-19. CDR3 coding DNA: TGTGCCAGCAATGGGGCTTCGAGAACTAATGAAAAACTGTTTTTT. Its protein product is CASNGASRTNEKLFF.